The source of this T cell receptor (beta chain) is a study of tumor and adjacent non-tumor tissue in lung cancer. No cell sorting was done before RNA was extracted from the tissue. Newly diagnosed lung cancer patients had thoracic surgery in China, August–late 2014, without prior chemotherapy. Three rounds of nested PCR, following a modified ARM-PCR protocol, produced the TCRbeta library. TCRdb analysed the multiplex PCR reads with MiXCR anew, one entry per CDR3 protein. The sample has about 120,000 distinct CDR3 sequences; over 65% are singletons. This clonotype was counted between two and nine times. A much bigger clone sits one base away, suggesting this may be a read error. Germline V gene data show CDR1 as SGHAT and CDR2 as FQNNGV. The CDR3 sequence is 15 residues long.

The sequence derives from a man in his thirties or forties with non-small cell lung cancer. The rearrangement links TRBV11-2 to TRBJ2-5; no reliable D call. The sample taken for sequencing was lung tumor tissue. The CDR3 protein is CPSSLDRVRTETQYF. The CDR3 DNA reads as TGTCCCAGCAGCTTAGATCGCGTCAGGACAGAGACCCAGTACTTC.